Below, 10 T cell receptor beta chains from the same sample are listed, as sequenced in a study of monozygotic twins with inflammatory bowel disease. TCRdb reprocessed the 5' RACE reads and reports one entry per CDR3 protein, with no DNA. The sample table sets out fewer than 450,000 distinct CDR3 sequences. The sample taken for sequencing was blood. Receptors were obtained from a human donor with ulcerative colitis or Crohn's disease, or a healthy co-twin of an affected twin (not recorded which).

CDR3 loop: CASSLPIDRANTEAFF. The chain recombines TRBV7-9 with TRBJ1-1; without DNA, the TCRdb call of TRBD1 cannot be checked. Germline lookup yields CDR1 SEHNR and CDR2 FQNEAQ (reference sequence). CDR3 size: 16 residues.

The chain couples TRBV4-3 to TRBJ2-1; absent DNA, TCRdb's TRBD2 call cannot be checked. This CDR3 has 16 residues. CDR1 and CDR2 (germline): LGHNA, YSLEER. CDR3: CASSQPTSGGSNEQFF.

The chain joins TRBV7-2 to TRBJ1-2; TCRdb gives TRBD1 as the D gene, but with no DNA this cannot be confirmed. This CDR3 is 16 amino acids long. Germline V gene sequence: CDR1 SGHTA, CDR2 FQGNSA. CDR3 region: CASSSGQGWIGYGYTF.

The V and J genes are TRBV6-2 or TRBV6-3 and TRBJ2-4; absent DNA, TCRdb's TRBD2 call cannot be checked. The CDR3 sequence is 12 residues long. Germline V gene sequence: CDR1 MNHEY, CDR2 SVGEGT. This CDR3 is CATGPSQNIQYF.

The rearrangement uses TRBV21-1 and TRBJ2-7; TCRdb names TRBD1, which stays unverified in the absence of DNA. TRBV21-1 is deemed a pseudogene. The CDR3 totals 15 residues. The CDR3 sequence: CASSKGAQGRCEQYF.

This chain links TRBV7-3 with TRBJ2-1. From germline, CDR1 is SGHTA and CDR2 FQGTGA. The CDR3 contains 16 residues. CDR3 sequence reads: CASSLGVSEAYNEQFF.

The genes are TRBV7-2 and TRBJ1-1. CDR1 is SGHTA and CDR2 is FQGNSA in the germline V gene. The CDR3 loop spans 15 amino acids. This chain's CDR3 is CASGLVHGVGSEAFF.

The chain employs TRBV7-2 and TRBJ1-1; TCRdb proposes TRBD1, but this gene call is untestable without DNA. The CDR3 totals 15 residues. Germline V gene sequence: CDR1 SGHTA, CDR2 FQGNSA. This chain's CDR3 is CASSLGQGVNTEAFF. The variable domain in full, with the rest retrieved from reference TRBV7-2 and TRBJ1-1, is GAGVSQSPSNKVTEKGKDVELRCDPISGHTALYWYRQSLGQGLEFLIYFQGNSAPDKSGLPSDRFSAERTGGSVSTLTIQRTQQEDSAVYLCASSLGQGVNTEAFFGQGTRLTVV.

The chain recombines TRBV29-1 with TRBJ1-2; with no DNA, the TCRdb D assignment of TRBD1 cannot be verified. The CDR3 is 13 amino acids. Germline V gene lookup returns CDR1 SQVTM and CDR2 ANQGSEA. CDR3 region: CSVKSMGQGDYTF.

The rearrangement joins TRBV3-1 to TRBJ2-7; the TCRdb call, TRBD1, lacks DNA for checking. Germline CDR1 LGHDT, CDR2 YNNKEL (reference sequence). The CDR3 consists of 16 residues. The CDR3 reads CASSQVTGTITYEQYF.